The 6 T cell receptor beta chains in this list originate from one sample, sequenced in a study of long-term antiretroviral therapy in people with HIV. Survey-level resolution applied to immunoSEQ assay v3.0. Sequencing used immunoSEQ multiplex PCR; TCRdb keeps in-frame clones, though not all of them. The sample yields roughly 11,000 clones, about 70% seen once. Sequences were derived from unsorted PBMCs, sampled 3 to 3.3 years before starting antiretroviral therapy. All receptors derive from a man aged 40-50 years with HIV.

J is TRBJ2-7 and V is TRBV7-9; weak D call: TRBD1 (6 bases). Per the germline V gene, CDR1 is SEHNR and CDR2 is FQNEAQ (reference sequence). The CDR3 extends over 13 amino acids. Trimming took 7 bases from V and 7 from J, leaving 17 bases between them. Here the CDR3 DNA reads TGTGCCAGCACTTCGCCCCTGAGGGGGGAGCAGTACTTC. It yields the protein CASTSPLRGEQYF.

The chain is built from TRBV5-6 and TRBJ1-2; maybe TRBD1 (5 bases). Trimming took off 1 base at V and 6 bases at J, with 13 bases between the two ends. CDR3 length: 14 residues. The V gene's germline CDR1 is SGHDT and CDR2 YYEEEE. The CDR3, as DNA: TGTGCCAGCAGCTTGAGCAGGGCCCTTCATGGCTACACCTTC. Translated: CASSLSRALHGYTF.

This clone was counted a few times. This chain connects TRBV7-9 to TRBJ1-1; 7 bases match TRBD1. This CDR3 spans 13 amino acids. CDR1 is SEHNR, CDR2 FQNEAQ, per germline (reference sequence). V lost 6 bases to trimming and J lost 4 bases; unmatched junction nucleotides: 5. As DNA, the CDR3 is TGTGCCAGCAGGTATTCAGGGGGCACTGAAGCTTTCTTT. Its protein is CASRYSGGTEAFF.

The J gene is TRBJ2-7, the V gene TRBV21-1; TRBD2, the D gene given by the table, was not confirmed from the DNA. TRBV21-1 constitutes a pseudogene. CDR3 size: 13 residues. The CDR3 DNA reads TGTGCCAGCAGCGGTGAGATCTTCTACGAGCAGTACTTC. Translated: CASSGEIFYEQYF.

This clone was detected only a few times. The V call is TRBV9, the J call TRBJ2-7, with D possibly TRBD1 on 6 matching bases. V was cut by 3 bases and J by 3 bases, with 13 bases left in between. The CDR3 is 14 residues long. Germline assignment: CDR1 SGDLS and CDR2 YYNGEE. The CDR3 nucleotides read TGTGCCAGCAGCGCCTATGGGGGCAGCTACGAGCAGTACTTC. It is translated as CASSAYGGSYEQYF.

This sequence joins TRBV29-1 and TRBJ1-1; 7 bases map to TRBD1. The CDR3 is 13 amino acids. V was clipped by 5 bases and J by 1 base; unmatched bases: 4. Germline CDR1 is SQVTM and CDR2 is ANQGSEA. CDR3 region: CSVFRGGNTEAFF. The DNA for the CDR3 is TGCAGCGTTTTCAGGGGGGGGAACACTGAAGCTTTCTTT.